The clone carrying this T cell receptor (beta chain) turned up a few times. Its antigen is unidentified. Germline V gene lookup returns CDR1 SGHTA and CDR2 FQGTGA. V dropped 4 bases and J dropped 0; count of bases not matched to a gene: 12. CDR3 size: 20 residues. The sample belongs to a study of beta chain features in type 1 diabetes. A single heparinised blood sample, averaging about 120 mL, was obtained per donor. Based on CD45RO/CCR7/CD25/CD127/CD95/CD27, CD4+ regulatory, stem cell-like memory, naive and central memory cells were sorted. Expressed TCRB transcripts were sequenced, since all the RNA that had been isolated was reverse transcribed. Clones were read by immunoSEQ multiplex PCR, and TCRdb kept only the in-frame ones, dropping some. The data hold around 690,000 clones, with about an eighth observed a single time. Whole-study findings and limits: Among all four CD4+ subsets, Type 1 diabetes patients had TCRB CDR3s that were moderately but significantly shorter. Among patients, naive, central memory and Treg TCRB repertoires appeared more similar than among healthy donors.

Sequencing was carried out using naive CD4+ T cells from blood. V usage is TRBV7-3 and J usage is TRBJ2-3; 14 bases align to TRBD2. The receptor's source is a man aged 25-45 years with type 1 diabetes. The CDR3 coding sequence is TGTGCCAGCAGCTCCCACGCGGGACTAGCGGGGGAGGGAAGCACAGATACGCAGTATTTT. It encodes CASSSHAGLAGEGSTDTQYF.